This TCR beta chain comes out of a study of blood T cell repertoires in COVID-19 (dated by TCRdb to the early 2020s). At the level of the whole study: The collaborator samples originated in the United States, Italy and Spain and spanned the acute and convalescent phases of COVID-19. The material from the prospective study consisted of cDNA or gDNA derived from T cells, B-cell-depleted T cells, or PBMCs. The dataset comprised deeply sampled blood TCRbeta repertoires from subjects exposed to, actively infected with, or recovered from COVID-19. The repertoires were made available in a free public database intended to serve as a resource for research on the immune response to SARS-CoV-2. Samples came from the ongoing ImmuneRACE study (first 160 participants) plus 1,254 subjects from 6 global collaborators. A de-identified subject ID, COVID-19 status, age in years and sex were almost always included in the sample metadata. Where available, HLA class I and class II types were taken from metadata supplied by the sample provider and were not determined by assay-based typing. What the authors observed across the whole study: The quantity of clinical and demographic metadata differed by source and by participant and was supplied without curation.

A word on this clone: The specificity of this receptor is unknown. No per-base quality is available; no much larger clone lies one base away.

Collaborating institutions collected whole blood in K2EDTA tubes following their own protocols. For TCRbeta analysis, collaborator samples were shipped as frozen whole blood, as isolated PBMCs, or as DNA extracted from either sample type. Trimming takes 10 bases from V and 4 bases from J, and the germline ends sit 22 bases apart. Including the terminal cysteine and phenylalanine, the CDR3 comprises 15 residues. Left in the record is the CDR3 DNA by itself, 45 bases read in frame from the first base. The germline V gene yields SNHLY for CDR1 and FYNNEI for CDR2. TCRbeta CDR3 regions were amplified from genomic DNA by means of the immunoSEQ Assay, a bias-controlled multiplex PCR. For the original study's pipeline: Within the assay, amplification of reference gene primers was used to estimate how many nucleated cells each sample contained. To quantify the absolute abundance of each unique TCRbeta CDR3 rearrangement, sequence reads were collapsed and filtered. Productive Simpson clonality was computed per sample as the square root of Simpson's diversity index over productive rearrangements. This immuneACCESS table, as held by TCRdb, lists in-frame sequences with V and J called but not all clones. Of the missing ones, under half trace to an unresolved V gene in checked studies; the others have no known cause. The D gene and trimming were derived from the DNA, and the V and J assignments and clone size from that table. The sample table shows 70,000 to 75,000 clones, and around four fifths are seen once. Roughly 2% of the sample rests with the top ten.

The clonotype comes from a woman aged 60-70 years with acute or convalescent COVID-19. The sequence joins TRBV2 to TRBJ1-2, and the D gene may be TRBD1, 5 bases matching. What was sequenced was peripheral blood. The sequence in DNA is TGTGCCATCTCGAGCACTGAGCGGAGGGGCTATGGCTACACCTTC. The translation is CAISSTERRGYGYTF. This CDR3, with the reference TRBV2 and TRBJ1-2 proteins standing in past its ends, gives the full variable domain EPEVTQTPSHQVTQMGQEVILRCVPISNHLYFYWYRQILGQKVEFLVSFYNNEISEKSEIFDDQFSVERPDGSNFTLKIRSTKLEDSAMYFCAISSTERRGYGYTFGSGTRLTVV.